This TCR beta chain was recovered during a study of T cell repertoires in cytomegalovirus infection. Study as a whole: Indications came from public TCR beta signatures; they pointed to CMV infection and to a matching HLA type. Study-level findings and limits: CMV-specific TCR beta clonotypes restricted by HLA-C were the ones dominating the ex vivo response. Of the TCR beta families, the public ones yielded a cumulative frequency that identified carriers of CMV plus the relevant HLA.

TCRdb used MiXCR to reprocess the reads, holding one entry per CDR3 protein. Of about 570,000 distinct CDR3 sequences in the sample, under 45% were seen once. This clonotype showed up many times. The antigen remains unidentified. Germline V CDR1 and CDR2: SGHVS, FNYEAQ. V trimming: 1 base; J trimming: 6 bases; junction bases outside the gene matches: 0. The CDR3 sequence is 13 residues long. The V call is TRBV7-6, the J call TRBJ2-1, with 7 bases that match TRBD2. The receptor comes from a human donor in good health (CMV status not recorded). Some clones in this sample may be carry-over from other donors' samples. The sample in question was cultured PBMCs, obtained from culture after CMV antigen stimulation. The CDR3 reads CASSLGGGNEQFF. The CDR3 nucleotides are TGTGCCAGCAGCTTAGGGGGGGGCAATGAGCAGTTCTTC.